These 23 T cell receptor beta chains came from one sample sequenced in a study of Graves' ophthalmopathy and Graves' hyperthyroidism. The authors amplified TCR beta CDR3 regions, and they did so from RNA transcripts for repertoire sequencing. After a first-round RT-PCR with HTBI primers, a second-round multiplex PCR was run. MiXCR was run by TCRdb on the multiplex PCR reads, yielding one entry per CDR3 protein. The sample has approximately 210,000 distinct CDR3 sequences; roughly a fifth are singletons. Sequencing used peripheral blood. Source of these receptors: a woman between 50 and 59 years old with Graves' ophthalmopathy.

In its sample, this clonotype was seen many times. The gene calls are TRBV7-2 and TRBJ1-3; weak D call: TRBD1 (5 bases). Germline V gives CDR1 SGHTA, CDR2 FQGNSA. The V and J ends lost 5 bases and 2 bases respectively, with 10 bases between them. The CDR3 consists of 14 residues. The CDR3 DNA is TGTGCCAGCAGCCCGTTCAGGGCTGGAAACACCATATATTTT. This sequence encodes CASSPFRAGNTIYF. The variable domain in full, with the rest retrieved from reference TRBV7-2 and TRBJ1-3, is GAGVSQSPSNKVTEKGKDVELRCDPISGHTALYWYRQSLGQGLEFLIYFQGNSAPDKSGLPSDRFSAERTGGSVSTLTIQRTQQEDSAVYLCASSPFRAGNTIYFGEGSWLTVV.

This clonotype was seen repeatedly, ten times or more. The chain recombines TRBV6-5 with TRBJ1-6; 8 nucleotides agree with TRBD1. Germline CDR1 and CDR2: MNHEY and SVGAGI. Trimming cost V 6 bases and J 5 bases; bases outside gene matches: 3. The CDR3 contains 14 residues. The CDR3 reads CASSRQGHNSPLHF. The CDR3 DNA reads TGTGCCAGCAGCAGACAGGGGCATAATTCACCCCTCCACTTT.

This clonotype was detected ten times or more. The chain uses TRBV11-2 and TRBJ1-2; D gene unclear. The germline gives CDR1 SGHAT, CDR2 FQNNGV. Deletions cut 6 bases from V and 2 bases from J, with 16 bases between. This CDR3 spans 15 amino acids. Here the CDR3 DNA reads TGTGCCAGCAGACCCTTCCCGACGGCAAACTATGGCTACACCTTC. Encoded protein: CASRPFPTANYGYTF.

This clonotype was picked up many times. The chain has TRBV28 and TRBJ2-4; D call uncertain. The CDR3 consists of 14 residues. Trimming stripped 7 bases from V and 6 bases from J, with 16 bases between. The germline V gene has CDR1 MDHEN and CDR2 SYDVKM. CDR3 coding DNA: TGTGCCAGCACCCCTGGCGACCCAAGAAACATTCAGTACTTC. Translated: CASTPGDPRNIQYF.

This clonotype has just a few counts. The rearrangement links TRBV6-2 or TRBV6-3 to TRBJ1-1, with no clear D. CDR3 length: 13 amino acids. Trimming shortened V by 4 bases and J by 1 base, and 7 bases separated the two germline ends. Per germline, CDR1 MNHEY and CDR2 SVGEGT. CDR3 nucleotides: TGTGCCAGCAGTTCACCAGGGAACACTGAAGCTTTCTTT. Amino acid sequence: CASSSPGNTEAFF.

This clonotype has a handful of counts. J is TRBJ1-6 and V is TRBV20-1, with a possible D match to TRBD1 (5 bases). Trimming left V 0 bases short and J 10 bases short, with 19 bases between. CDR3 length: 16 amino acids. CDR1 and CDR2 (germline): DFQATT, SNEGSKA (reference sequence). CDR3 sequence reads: CSARDSAREQGSPLHF. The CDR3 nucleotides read TGCAGTGCTAGAGATTCAGCCAGGGAGCAAGGCTCACCCCTCCACTTT.

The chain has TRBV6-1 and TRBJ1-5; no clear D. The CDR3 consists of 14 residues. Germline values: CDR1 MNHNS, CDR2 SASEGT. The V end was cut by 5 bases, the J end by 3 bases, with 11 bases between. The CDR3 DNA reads TGTGCCAGCAGTAGCCCGGTGGCCAATCAGCCCCAGCATTTT. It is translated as CASSSPVANQPQHF.

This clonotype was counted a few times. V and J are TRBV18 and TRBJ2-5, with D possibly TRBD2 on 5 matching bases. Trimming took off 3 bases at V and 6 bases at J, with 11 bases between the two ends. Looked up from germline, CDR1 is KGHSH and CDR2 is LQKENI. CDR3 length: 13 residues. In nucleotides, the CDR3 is TGTGCCAGCTCACCGGCTCGGGGAAAGACCCAGTACTTC. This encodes CASSPARGKTQYF. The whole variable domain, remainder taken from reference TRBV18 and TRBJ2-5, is NAGVMQNPRHLVRRRGQEARLRCSPMKGHSHVYWYRQLPEEGLKFMVYLQKENIIDESGMPKERFSAEFPKEGPSILRIQQVVRGDSAAYFCASSPARGKTQYFGPGTRLLVL.

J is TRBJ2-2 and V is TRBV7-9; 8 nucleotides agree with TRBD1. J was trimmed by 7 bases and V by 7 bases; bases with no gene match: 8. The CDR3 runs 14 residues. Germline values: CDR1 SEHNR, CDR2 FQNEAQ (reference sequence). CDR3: CASTLAGGGGELFF. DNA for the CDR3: TGTGCCAGCACTCTGGCAGGGGGCGGCGGGGAGCTGTTTTTT.

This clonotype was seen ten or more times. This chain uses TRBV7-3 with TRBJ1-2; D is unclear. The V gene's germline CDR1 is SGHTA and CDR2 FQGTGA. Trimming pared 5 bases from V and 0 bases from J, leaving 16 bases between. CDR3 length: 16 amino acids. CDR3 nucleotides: TGTGCCAGCAGCCCAGCTCTGGGTCCAGCTAACTATGGCTACACCTTC. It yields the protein CASSPALGPANYGYTF.

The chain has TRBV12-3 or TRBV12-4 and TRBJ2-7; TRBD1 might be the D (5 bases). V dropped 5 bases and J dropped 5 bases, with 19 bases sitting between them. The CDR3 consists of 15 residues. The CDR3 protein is CASSTGSDPRDEQYF. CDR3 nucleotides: TGTGCCAGCAGTACCGGGTCGGATCCCAGGGACGAGCAGTACTTC.

CDR3 sequence: CASSEVGPTAFF. CDR3 DNA sequence: TGTGCCAGTAGTGAAGTTGGTCCGACGGCTTTCTTT. The chain carries TRBV19 and TRBJ1-1, with D unresolved. The germline V gene has CDR1 LNHDA and CDR2 SQIVND (reference sequence). The CDR3 length is 12 residues. V lost 5 bases and J lost 11, with 15 bases in between.

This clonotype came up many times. CDR3 residues: CSAEDQYQETQYF. Here the CDR3 DNA reads TGCAGTGCCGAAGACCAATATCAAGAGACCCAGTACTTC. J is TRBJ2-5 and V is TRBV20-1; no clear D gene. The CDR3 covers 13 residues. V dropped 6 bases and J dropped 2 bases, with 13 bases sitting between them. In germline, CDR1 is DFQATT, CDR2 SNEGSKA (reference sequence).

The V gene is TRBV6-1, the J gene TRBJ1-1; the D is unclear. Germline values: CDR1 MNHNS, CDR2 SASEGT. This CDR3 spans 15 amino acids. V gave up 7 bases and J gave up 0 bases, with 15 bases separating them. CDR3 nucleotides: TGTGCCAGCAACCCTCATCAAGACATGAACACTGAAGCTTTCTTT. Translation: CASNPHQDMNTEAFF.

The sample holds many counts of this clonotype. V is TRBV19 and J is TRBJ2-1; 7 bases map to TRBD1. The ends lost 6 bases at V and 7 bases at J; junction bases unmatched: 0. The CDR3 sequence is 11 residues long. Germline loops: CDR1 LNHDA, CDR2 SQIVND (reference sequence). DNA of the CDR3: TGTGCCAGTAGGACAGGGAATGAGCAGTTCTTC. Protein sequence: CASRTGNEQFF.

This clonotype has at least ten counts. The CDR3 protein is CASSYSMWGGREQYF. The CDR3 bases are TGTGCCAGCAGTTACTCGATGTGGGGGGGGCGCGAGCAGTACTTC. The rearrangement uses TRBV6-5 and TRBJ2-7, with D perhaps matching TRBD2 (7 bases). There are 15 residues in the CDR3. The germline gives CDR1 MNHEY, CDR2 SVGAGI. V lost 0 bases to trimming and J lost 6 bases, with 15 bases between them.

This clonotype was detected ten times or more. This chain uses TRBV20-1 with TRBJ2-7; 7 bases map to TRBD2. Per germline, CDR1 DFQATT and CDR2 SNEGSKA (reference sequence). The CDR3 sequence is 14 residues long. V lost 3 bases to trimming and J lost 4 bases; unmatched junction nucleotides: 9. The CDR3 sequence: CSARRAGESYEQYF. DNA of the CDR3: TGCAGTGCTAGGCGGGCGGGGGAAAGTTACGAGCAGTACTTC.

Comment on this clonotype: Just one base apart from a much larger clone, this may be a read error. The CDR3 DNA follows: TGTGCCAGCAGCTTAGTCCCGGGACGGGGGGCCTACGAGCAGTACTTC. Translated, it gives CASSLVPGRGAYEQYF. This chain joins TRBV7-8 and TRBJ2-7, with 7 bases lining up with TRBD2. V was clipped by 1 base and J by 2 bases; unmatched bases: 8. Germline loops: CDR1 SGHVS, CDR2 FQNEAQ. This CDR3 is 16 amino acids long.

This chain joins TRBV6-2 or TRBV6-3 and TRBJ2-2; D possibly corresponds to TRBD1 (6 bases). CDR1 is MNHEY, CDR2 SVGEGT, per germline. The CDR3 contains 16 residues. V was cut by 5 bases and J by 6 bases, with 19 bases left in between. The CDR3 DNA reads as TGTGCCAGCAGTCCTACAGGGTTTATAGGTGCCGGGGAGCTGTTTTTT. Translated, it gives CASSPTGFIGAGELFF.

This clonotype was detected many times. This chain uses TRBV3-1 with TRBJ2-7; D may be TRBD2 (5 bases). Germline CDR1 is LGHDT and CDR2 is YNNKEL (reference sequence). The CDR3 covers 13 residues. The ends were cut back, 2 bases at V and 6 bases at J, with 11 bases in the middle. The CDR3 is CASSQTSRAEQYF. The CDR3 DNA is TGTGCCAGCAGCCAAACGTCGCGGGCCGAGCAGTACTTC.

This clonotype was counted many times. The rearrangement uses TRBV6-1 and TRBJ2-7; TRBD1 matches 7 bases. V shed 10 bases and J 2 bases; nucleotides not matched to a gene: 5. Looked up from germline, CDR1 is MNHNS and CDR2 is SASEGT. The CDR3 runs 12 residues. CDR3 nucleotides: TGTGCCACTGGGGGACAGACCTACGAGCAGTACTTC. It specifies CATGGQTYEQYF.

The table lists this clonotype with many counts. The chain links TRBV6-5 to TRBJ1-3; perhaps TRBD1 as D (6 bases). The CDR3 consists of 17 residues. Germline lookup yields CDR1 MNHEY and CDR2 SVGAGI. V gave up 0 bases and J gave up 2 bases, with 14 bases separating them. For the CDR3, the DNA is TGTGCCAGCAGTTACTCCTTTCAGGGGAGGACTGGAAACACCATATATTTT. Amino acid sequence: CASSYSFQGRTGNTIYF.

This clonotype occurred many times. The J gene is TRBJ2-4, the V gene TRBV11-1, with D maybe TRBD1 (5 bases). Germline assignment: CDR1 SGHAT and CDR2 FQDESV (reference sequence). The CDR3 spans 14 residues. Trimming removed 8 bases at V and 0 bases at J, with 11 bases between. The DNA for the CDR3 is TGTGCCAGCGCGCAGGGCAAAGCCAAAAACATTCAGTACTTC. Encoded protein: CASAQGKAKNIQYF. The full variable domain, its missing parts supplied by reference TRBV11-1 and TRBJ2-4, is EAEVAQSPRYKITEKSQAVAFWCDPISGHATLYWYRQILGQGPELLVQFQDESVVDDSQLPKDRFSAERLKGVDSTLKIQPAELGDSAMYLCASAQGKAKNIQYFGAGTRLSVL.